This TCR beta chain was recovered during a study of blood T cell repertoires in COVID-19. About the study: Sources were T cells, B-cell-depleted T cells, or PBMCs; the material itself was cDNA or gDNA.

Original analysis: The assay estimated nucleated cells by amplifying reference gene primers. Sequencing was performed with immunoSEQ multiplex PCR; in TCRdb, only in-frame clones are kept and a portion is missing. V and J calls and clone size are copied from that table; D and trimming were computed from the DNA. Here the sample spans approximately 190,000 clones, roughly 82% being singletons. This clone was found once. The germline CDR1 and CDR2 sequences are LGHDT and YNNKEL (reference sequence). The CDR3 is 17 residues long. V was clipped by 0 bases and J by 4 bases, with 15 bases between them. Living in 24 US areas, the participants were between about 18 and 90 years of age. Donors were grouped by their self-reported clinical history.

The chain uses TRBV3-1 (or the pseudogene TRBV3-2) and TRBJ2-2; maybe TRBD2 (6 bases). Sequences were obtained from PBMCs or T cells enriched from blood (not recorded which). This clonotype originated in a woman in her fifties or sixties with acute COVID-19. The CDR3 protein is CASSQDLGLRGTGELFF. The CDR3 region has the DNA TGTGCCAGCAGCCAAGATCTTGGACTGCGGGGCACCGGGGAGCTGTTTTTT.